This record concerns one T cell receptor beta chain sequence. What it binds is unknown. Unique molecular identifiers had been added to the TCR beta cDNA libraries. The authors obtained 400,000 to 600,000 cDNA molecules from approximately 1 to 10 million T cells. TCRdb redid the calling of the PCR reads with MiXCR, one entry per CDR3 protein. The top ten hold around 1.7% of the sample, which has 450,000 to 650,000 distinct CDR3 sequences, about 40% seen once. This entry comes from a study of post-analysis software for immune sequencing data. Study-level points and caveats: Several TRBV segments were more frequent in patients than controls; TRBV5-6, TRBV5-1 and TRBV20-1 belonged to this group. When compared against controls, multiple sclerosis patients showed significantly lower normalized Chao1 diversity.

The V end was cut by 0 bases, the J end by 8 bases, with 12 bases between. The CDR3 extends over 14 amino acids. The germline CDR1 and CDR2 sequences are SGHKS and YYEKEE (reference sequence). The chain is built from TRBV5-5 and TRBJ2-1; D call uncertain. Sequencing used blood. The receptor's source is a girl aged 5-17 years with multiple sclerosis. CDR3 protein: CASSLGSASDEQFF. In nucleotides, the CDR3 is TGTGCCAGCAGCTTGGGTTCGGCTTCGGATGAGCAGTTCTTC.